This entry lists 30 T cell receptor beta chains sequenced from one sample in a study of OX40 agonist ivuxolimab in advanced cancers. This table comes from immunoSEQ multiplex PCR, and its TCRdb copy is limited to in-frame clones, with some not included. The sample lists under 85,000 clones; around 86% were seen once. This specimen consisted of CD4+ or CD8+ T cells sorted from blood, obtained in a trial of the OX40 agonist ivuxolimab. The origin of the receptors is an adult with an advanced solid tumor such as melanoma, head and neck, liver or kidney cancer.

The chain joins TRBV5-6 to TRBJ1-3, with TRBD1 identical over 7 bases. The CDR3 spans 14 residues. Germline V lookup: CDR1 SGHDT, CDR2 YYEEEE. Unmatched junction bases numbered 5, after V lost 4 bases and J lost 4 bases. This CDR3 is CASSPTGRGNTIYF. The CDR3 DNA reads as TGTGCCAGCAGCCCGACAGGGAGGGGAAACACCATATATTTT.

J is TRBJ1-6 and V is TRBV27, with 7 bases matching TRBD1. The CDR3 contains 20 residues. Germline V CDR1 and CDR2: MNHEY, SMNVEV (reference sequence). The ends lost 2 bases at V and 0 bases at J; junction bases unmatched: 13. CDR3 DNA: TGTGCCAGCAGTTTAGCCCTACCATCCAGGGGGAGCTCCTATAATTCACCCCTCCACTTT. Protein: CASSLALPSRGSSYNSPLHF.

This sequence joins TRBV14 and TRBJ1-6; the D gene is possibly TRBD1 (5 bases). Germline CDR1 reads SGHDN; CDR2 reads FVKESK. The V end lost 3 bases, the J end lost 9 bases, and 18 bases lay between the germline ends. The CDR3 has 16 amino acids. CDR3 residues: CASSQSPGPVFSPLHF. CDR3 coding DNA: TGTGCCAGCAGCCAGTCTCCAGGGCCAGTTTTTTCACCCCTCCACTTT.

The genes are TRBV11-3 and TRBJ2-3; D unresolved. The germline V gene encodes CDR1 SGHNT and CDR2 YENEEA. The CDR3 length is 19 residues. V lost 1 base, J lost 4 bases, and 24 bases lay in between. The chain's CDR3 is CASSLGVLGTSGRADTQYF. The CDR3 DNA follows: TGTGCCAGCAGCTTAGGTGTCCTCGGCACCTCAGGACGAGCAGATACGCAGTATTTT. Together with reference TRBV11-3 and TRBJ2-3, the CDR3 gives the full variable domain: EAGVVQSPRYKIIEKKQPVAFWCNPISGHNTLYWYLQNLGQGPELLIRYENEEAVDDSQLPKDRFSAERLKGVDSTLKIQPAELGDSAVYLCASSLGVLGTSGRADTQYFGPGTRLTVL.

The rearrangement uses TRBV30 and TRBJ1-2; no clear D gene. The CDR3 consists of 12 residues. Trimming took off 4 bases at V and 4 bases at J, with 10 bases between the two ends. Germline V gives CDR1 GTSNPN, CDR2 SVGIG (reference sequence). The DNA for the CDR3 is TGTGCCTGGAAAGGACTCGGCTATGGCTACACCTTC. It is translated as CAWKGLGYGYTF.

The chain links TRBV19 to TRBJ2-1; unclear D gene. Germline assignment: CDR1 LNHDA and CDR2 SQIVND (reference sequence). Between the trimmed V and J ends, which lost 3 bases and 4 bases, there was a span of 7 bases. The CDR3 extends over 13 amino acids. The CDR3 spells CASSMALYNEQFF. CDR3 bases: TGTGCCAGTAGTATGGCACTTTACAATGAGCAGTTCTTC.

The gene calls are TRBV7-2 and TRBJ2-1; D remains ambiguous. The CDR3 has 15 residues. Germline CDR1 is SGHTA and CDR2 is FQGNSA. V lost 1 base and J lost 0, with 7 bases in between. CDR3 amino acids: CASSLVRLSYNEQFF. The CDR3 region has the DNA TGTGCCAGCAGCTTAGTTCGTCTCTCCTACAATGAGCAGTTCTTC. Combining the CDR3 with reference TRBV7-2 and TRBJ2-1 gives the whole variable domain GAGVSQSPSNKVTEKGKDVELRCDPISGHTALYWYRQSLGQGLEFLIYFQGNSAPDKSGLPSDRFSAERTGGSVSTLTIQRTQQEDSAVYLCASSLVRLSYNEQFFGPGTRLTVL.

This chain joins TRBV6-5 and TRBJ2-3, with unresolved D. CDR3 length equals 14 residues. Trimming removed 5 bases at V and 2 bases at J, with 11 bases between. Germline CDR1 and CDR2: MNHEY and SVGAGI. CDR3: CASSRVVATDTQYF. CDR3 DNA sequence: TGTGCCAGCAGTCGGGTAGTGGCCACAGATACGCAGTATTTT.

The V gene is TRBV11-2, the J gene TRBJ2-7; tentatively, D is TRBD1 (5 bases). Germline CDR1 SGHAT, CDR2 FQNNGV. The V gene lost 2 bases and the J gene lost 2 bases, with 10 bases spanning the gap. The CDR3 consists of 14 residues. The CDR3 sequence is CASSLSDNTYEQYF. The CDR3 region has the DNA TGTGCCAGCAGCTTATCGGACAACACCTACGAGCAGTACTTC.

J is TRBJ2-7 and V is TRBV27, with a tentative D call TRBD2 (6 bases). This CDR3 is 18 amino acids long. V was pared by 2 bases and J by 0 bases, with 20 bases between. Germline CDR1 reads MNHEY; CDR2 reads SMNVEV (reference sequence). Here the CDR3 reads CASSLIADPASASYEQYF. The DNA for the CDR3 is TGTGCCAGCAGTTTAATCGCGGACCCGGCTAGCGCCTCCTACGAGCAGTACTTC.

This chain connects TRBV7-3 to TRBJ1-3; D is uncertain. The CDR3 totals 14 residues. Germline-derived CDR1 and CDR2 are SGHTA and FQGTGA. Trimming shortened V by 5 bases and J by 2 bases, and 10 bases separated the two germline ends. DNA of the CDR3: TGTGCCAGCAGCCTAGGAGGAACTGGAAACACCATATATTTT. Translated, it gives CASSLGGTGNTIYF.

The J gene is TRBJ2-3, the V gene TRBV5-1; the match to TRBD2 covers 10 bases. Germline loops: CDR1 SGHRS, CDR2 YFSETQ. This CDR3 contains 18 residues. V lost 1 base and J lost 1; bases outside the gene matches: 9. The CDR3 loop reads CASSLQAGGPVGTDTQYF. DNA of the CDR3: TGCGCCAGCAGCTTGCAAGCGGGGGGGCCGGTCGGCACAGATACGCAGTATTTT.

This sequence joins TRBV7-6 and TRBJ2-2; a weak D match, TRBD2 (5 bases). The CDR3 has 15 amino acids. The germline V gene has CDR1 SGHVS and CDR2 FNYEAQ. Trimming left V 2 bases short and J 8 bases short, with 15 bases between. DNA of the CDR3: TGTGCCAGCAGCTTATATTCGGGGTTAGGTGGGGAGCTGTTTTTT. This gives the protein CASSLYSGLGGELFF. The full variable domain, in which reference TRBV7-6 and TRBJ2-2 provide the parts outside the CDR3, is GAGVSQSPRYKVTKRGQDVALRCDPISGHVSLYWYRQALGQGPEFLTYFNYEAQQDKSGLPNDRFSAERPEGSISTLTIQRTEQRDSAMYRCASSLYSGLGGELFFGEGSRLTVL.

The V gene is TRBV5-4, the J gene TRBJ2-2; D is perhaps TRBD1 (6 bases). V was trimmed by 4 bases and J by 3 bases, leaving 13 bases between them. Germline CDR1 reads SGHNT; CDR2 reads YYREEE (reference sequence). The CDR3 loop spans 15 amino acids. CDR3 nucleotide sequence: TGTGCCAGCAGCCGTGGGGACACCTACACCGGGGAGCTGTTTTTT. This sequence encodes CASSRGDTYTGELFF.

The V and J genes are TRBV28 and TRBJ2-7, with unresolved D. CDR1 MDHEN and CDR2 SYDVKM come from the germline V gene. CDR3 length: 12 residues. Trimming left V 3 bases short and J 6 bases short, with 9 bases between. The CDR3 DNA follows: TGTGCCAGCAGTTTGTTGTCTGGCGAGCAGTACTTC. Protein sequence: CASSLLSGEQYF.

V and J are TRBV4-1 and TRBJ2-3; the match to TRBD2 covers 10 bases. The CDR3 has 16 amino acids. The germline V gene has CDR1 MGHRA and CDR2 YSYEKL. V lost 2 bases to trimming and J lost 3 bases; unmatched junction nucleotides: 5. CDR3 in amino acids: CASSQPFSGRTDTQYF. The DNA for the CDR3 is TGCGCCAGCAGCCAACCTTTTAGCGGGAGGACAGATACGCAGTATTTT.

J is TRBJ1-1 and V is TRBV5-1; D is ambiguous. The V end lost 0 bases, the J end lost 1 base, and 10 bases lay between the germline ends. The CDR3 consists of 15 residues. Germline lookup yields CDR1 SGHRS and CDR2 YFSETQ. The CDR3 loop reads CASSLGTVGNTEAFF. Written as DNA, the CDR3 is TGCGCCAGCAGCTTGGGAACGGTGGGGAACACTGAAGCTTTCTTT.

In nucleotides, the CDR3 is TGTGCCAGCAGCCGCCGTTACGACTTTAATGAAAAACTGTTTTTT. Translating it yields CASSRRYDFNEKLFF. This chain links TRBV7-9 with TRBJ1-4; D remains unclear. Germline V lookup: CDR1 SEHNR, CDR2 FQNEAQ (reference sequence). V was shortened by 5 bases and J by 4 bases, with 14 bases between the two germline ends. CDR3 size: 15 residues.

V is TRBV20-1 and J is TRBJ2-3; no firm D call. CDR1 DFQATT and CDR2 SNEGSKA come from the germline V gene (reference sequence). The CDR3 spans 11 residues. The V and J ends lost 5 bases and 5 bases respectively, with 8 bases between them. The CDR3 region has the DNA TGCAGTGCTCCTTGGGTAGATACGCAGTATTTT. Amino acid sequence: CSAPWVDTQYF.

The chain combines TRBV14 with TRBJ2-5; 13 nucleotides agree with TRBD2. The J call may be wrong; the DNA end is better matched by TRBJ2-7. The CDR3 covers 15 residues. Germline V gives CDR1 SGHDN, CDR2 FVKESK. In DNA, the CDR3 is TGTGCCAGCAGCCCCCGACTAGCGGGAGGCTACGAGCAGTACTTC. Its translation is CASSPRLAGGYEQYF.

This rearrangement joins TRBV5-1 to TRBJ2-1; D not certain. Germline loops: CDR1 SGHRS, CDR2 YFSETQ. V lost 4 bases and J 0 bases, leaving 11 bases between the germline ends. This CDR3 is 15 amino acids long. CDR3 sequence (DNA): TGCGCCAGCAGCATGGACGCGACCTCCTACAATGAGCAGTTCTTC. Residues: CASSMDATSYNEQFF.

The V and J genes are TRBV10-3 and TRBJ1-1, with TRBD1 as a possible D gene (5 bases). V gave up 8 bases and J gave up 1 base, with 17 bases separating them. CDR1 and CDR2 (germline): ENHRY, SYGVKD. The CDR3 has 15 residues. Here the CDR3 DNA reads TGTGCCATCTCGATTGCCTATACAGGGAACACTGAAGCTTTCTTT. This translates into CAISIAYTGNTEAFF.

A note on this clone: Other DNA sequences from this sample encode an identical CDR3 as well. CDR3 amino acids: CASSPYNEQFF. The CDR3, as DNA: TGTGCCAGCAGCCCGTACAATGAGCAGTTCTTC. The V call is TRBV14, the J call TRBJ2-1; D not certain. The CDR3 has 11 amino acids. Looked up from germline, CDR1 is SGHDN and CDR2 is FVKESK. Trimming left V 4 bases short and J 4 bases short, with 2 bases between.

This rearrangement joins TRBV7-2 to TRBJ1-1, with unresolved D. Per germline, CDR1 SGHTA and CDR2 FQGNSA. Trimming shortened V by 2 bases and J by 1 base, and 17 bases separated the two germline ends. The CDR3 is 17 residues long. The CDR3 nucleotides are TGTGCCAGCAGCTTATTAGTCGATGGGTGGGAGAACACTGAAGCTTTCTTT. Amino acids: CASSLLVDGWENTEAFF.

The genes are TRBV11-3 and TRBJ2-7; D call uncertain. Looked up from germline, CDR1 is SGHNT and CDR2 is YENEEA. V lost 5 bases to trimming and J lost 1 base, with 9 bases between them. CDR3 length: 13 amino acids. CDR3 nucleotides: TGTGCCAGCAGCCGCCAGTTGTCCTACGAGCAGTACTTC. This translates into CASSRQLSYEQYF.

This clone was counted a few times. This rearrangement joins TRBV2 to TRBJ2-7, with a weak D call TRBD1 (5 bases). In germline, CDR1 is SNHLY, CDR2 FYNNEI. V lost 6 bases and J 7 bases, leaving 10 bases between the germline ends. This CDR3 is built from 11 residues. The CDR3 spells CASRGRPEQYF. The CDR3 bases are TGTGCCAGCAGGGGGCGCCCTGAGCAGTACTTC.

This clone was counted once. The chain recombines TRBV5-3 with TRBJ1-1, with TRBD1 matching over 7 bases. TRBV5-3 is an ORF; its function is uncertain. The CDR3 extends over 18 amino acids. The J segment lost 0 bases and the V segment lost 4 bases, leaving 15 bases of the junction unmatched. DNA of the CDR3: TGTGCCAGAAGCCTACCCTCCGGGACAGAGCACATGAACACTGAAGCTTTCTTT. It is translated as CARSLPSGTEHMNTEAFF.

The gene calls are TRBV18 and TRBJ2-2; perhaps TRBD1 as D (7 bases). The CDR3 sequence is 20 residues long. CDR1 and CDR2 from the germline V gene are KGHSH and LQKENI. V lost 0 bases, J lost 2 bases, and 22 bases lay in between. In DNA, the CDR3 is TGTGCCAGCTCACCACCAGGATGGACAGGCGGGGAAATTAACACCGGGGAGCTGTTTTTT. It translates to CASSPPGWTGGEINTGELFF.

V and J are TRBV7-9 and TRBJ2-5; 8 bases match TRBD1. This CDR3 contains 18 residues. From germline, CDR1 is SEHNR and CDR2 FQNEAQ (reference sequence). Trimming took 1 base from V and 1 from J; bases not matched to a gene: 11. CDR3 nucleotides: TGTGCCAGCAGCTTAGGGTTAAGCCGACAGGGGACCCAAGAGACCCAGTACTTC. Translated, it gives CASSLGLSRQGTQETQYF.

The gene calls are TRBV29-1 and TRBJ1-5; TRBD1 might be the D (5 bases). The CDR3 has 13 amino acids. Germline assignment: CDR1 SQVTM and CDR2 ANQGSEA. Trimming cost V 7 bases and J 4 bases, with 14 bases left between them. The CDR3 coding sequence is TGCAGCGCCGGGGGAGGGGTAAATCAGCCCCAGCATTTT. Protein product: CSAGGGVNQPQHF.